This T cell receptor (beta chain) was sequenced in a study of T-cell reconstitution after alpha-beta-depleted transplantation in children. This clonotype came up many times. Preparation of the TCRbeta library involved a method that used unique molecular identifiers. TCRdb used MiXCR to reprocess the PCR reads, holding one entry per CDR3 protein. The sample yields 190,000 or so distinct CDR3 sequences, roughly 6.8% seen once. The CDR3 consists of 15 residues. CDR1 and CDR2 from the germline V gene are SEHNR and FQNEAQ (reference sequence). V trimming: 1 base; J trimming: 5 bases; junction bases outside the gene matches: 8.

The input for sequencing was PBMCs from the stem cell graft donor, taken from the stem cell graft. This sequence was found in a human donor who donated a stem cell graft to a child with Wiskott-Aldrich syndrome. The chain links TRBV7-9 to TRBJ2-7, with 7 bases aligning to TRBD1. This CDR3 reads CASSLEGQNIDEQYF. The CDR3 DNA is TGTGCCAGCAGCTTAGAGGGACAGAATATCGACGAGCAGTACTTC.